The sequence of this T cell receptor (beta chain) was determined in a study of blood T cell repertoires in COVID-19. Germline V lookup: CDR1 SNHLY, CDR2 FYNNEI. The CDR3 contains 13 residues. Trimming stripped 0 bases from V and 4 bases from J, with 4 bases between. The data were produced by immunoSEQ multiplex PCR, yet TCRdb's version contains in-frame clones alone and is incomplete. The table shows roughly 38,000 clones, with 60% to 85% occurring only once. The V and J genes are TRBV2 and TRBJ2-1, with D unresolved. The source material was peripheral blood. The TCR comes from a man between 65 and 85 years old with active or convalescent COVID-19. For the CDR3, the DNA is TGTGCCAGCAGTGAAGCCTCTTACAATGAGCAGTTCTTC. Protein sequence: CASSEASYNEQFF.